The T cell receptor (beta chain) under discussion was sequenced for a study of blood T cell repertoires in COVID-19 (dated by TCRdb to about 2020). About the investigation overall: Samples from collaborators originated in the United States, Italy and Spain and spanned both the acute and convalescent phases of COVID-19. The repertoires were released in a freely available public database intended as a resource for research on the immune response to SARS-CoV-2. The prospective study material was composed of cDNA or gDNA derived from T cells, B-cell-depleted T cells, or PBMCs. A de-identified subject ID, COVID-19 status, age in years and sex were almost always included in the sample metadata. Where HLA class I and class II types were available, the types were taken from metadata supplied by the sample provider, not from assay-based typing. The dataset comprised deeply sampled blood TCRbeta repertoires from subjects exposed to, actively infected with, or recovered from COVID-19. The samples were drawn from the first 160 participants of the ongoing ImmuneRACE study and from 950 to 1,500 subjects provided by 6 global collaborators.

The full study reports these points: Clinical and demographic metadata were provided uncurated, with the amount varying by source and participant.

Whole blood was collected in K2EDTA tubes by collaborating institutions according to the institutions' own protocols. For TCRbeta analysis, collaborator samples were shipped as frozen whole blood, as isolated PBMCs, or as DNA extracted from either sample type. Counted from cysteine to phenylalanine, this CDR3 has 16 amino acids. Left in the record is the CDR3 DNA by itself, 48 bases read in frame from the first base. The germline V gene supplies CDR1 SGHAT and CDR2 FQNNGV. V and J lose 5 bases and 0 bases, and a span of 15 bases separates them. Comment on this clone: Its specific antigen is unknown. Nothing much larger sits one base from this clone, and base qualities are not available.

TCRbeta CDR3 regions were amplified from genomic DNA using the immunoSEQ Assay, a bias-controlled multiplex PCR. Per the authors' processing: The number of nucleated cells in each sample was estimated by amplification of reference gene primers within the assay. To quantify the absolute abundance of each unique TCRbeta CDR3 rearrangement, sequence reads were collapsed and filtered. Productive Simpson clonality was computed per sample as the square root of Simpson's diversity index over productive rearrangements. TCRdb's version of the immuneACCESS table is confined to in-frame rearrangements and falls short of the full clone set. An unresolved V gene accounts for under half of the shortfall where checked; the remainder is of unknown origin. The D gene and trimming were derived from the DNA, and the V and J assignments and clone size from that table. Counted in this sample were about 330,000 clones; around 82% of them appeared once. In total, the top ten clones hold approximately 1.3% of the sample.

The sequenced material came from peripheral blood. The sequence came from a woman aged 45-65 years with acute or convalescent COVID-19. This chain is built from TRBV11-2 and TRBJ2-3; a weak D assignment points to TRBD2 (5 bases agree). The bases read TGTGCCAGCAGCCTCAACGGGGTGGGAAGCACAGATACGCAGTATTTT. Its translation is CASSLNGVGSTDTQYF.